This T cell receptor (beta chain) was retrieved from a study of shared clonotypes between healthy human individuals. Study outcomes and limitations: Having only a few donors restricted how much genetic and exposure-history diversity was captured.

The assay used deep level. Per the original methods: Quality scores were absent from the junction-only immunoSEQ sequences, so filtering differed. Sequenced by immunoSEQ multiplex PCR; TCRdb stores in-frame clones only, minus some. That table supplies the V and J calls and clone size; D and trimming were determined from the DNA. In the table there are about 2 million clones, 95% of which are singletons. The CDR3 loop spans 14 amino acids. Germline assignment: CDR1 MRHNA and CDR2 SNTAGT. Trimming cost V 4 bases and J 5 bases; bases outside gene matches: 3. Comments on this clone: The antigen remains undetermined.

The chain has TRBV6-4 and TRBJ1-5; TRBD1 matches 9 bases. The receptor was isolated from a man aged 18 to 29 in good health. Source material: naive CD4+ T cells sorted from blood. Subset of the sample: CD45RA+ positively selected. CDR3 bases: TGTGCCAGCAGTGTACAGGGGGCCCATCAGCCCCAGCATTTT. Translated, it gives CASSVQGAHQPQHF.